This T cell receptor beta chain appears in the sequencing data of a study of T cell repertoires in cytomegalovirus infection. Study summary: Public TCR beta signatures provided an indication of both CMV infection and a matching HLA type. Study-wide results and caveats: Carriage of CMV together with the relevant HLA was identifiable through cumulative public TCR beta family frequency.

The CDR3 consists of 15 residues. V lost 7 bases and J lost 1, with 15 bases in between. The germline V gene encodes CDR1 MDHEN and CDR2 SYDVKM. TCRdb ran MiXCR on the reads and lists one entry per CDR3 protein. In the table there are about 220,000 distinct CDR3 sequences, about 40% of which are singletons. Details on this clonotype: The antigen remains unidentified.

The receptor was isolated from a human donor in good health (CMV status not recorded). Some clones in this sample may be carry-over from other donors' samples. The sample was CD8+ T cells from cultured PBMCs, taken from culture after CMV antigen stimulation. V is TRBV28 and J is TRBJ2-3; D perhaps matches TRBD2 (5 bases). CDR3 bases: TGTGCCAGCATACACGGGGAGTGGGGCACAGATACGCAGTATTTT. Protein product: CASIHGEWGTDTQYF.